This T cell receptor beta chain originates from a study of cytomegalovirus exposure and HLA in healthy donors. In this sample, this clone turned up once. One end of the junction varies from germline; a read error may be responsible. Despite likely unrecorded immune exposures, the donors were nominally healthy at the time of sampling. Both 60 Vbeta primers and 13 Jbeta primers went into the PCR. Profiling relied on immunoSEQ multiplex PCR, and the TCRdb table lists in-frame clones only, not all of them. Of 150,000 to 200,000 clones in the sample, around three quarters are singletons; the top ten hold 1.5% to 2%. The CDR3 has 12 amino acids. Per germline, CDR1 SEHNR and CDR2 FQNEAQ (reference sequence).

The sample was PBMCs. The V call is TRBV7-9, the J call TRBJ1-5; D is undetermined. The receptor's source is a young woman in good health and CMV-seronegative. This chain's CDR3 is CSSSSPDQPQHF. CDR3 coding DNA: TGTTCCAGCAGCTCCCCAGATCAGCCCCAGCATTTT.